The 20 T cell receptor beta chains given below trace back to one sample, sequenced in a study of patients and donors after allogeneic stem cell transplantation. TCRdb itself ran the RT-PCR reads through MiXCR, one entry per CDR3 protein. The data contain over 400,000 distinct CDR3 sequences, 16% of them singletons. Sample: blood, either unsorted or a sorted T cell fraction (not recorded which). Receptor source: a human donor who was either an allogeneic HSCT recipient or a stem cell or donor lymphocyte infusion donor (not recorded which). It is not recorded whose cells these are; they may come from a transplant donor.

The chain uses TRBV29-1 and TRBJ1-2; D possibly corresponds to TRBD1 (5 bases). Per the germline V gene, CDR1 is SQVTM and CDR2 is ANQGSEA. This CDR3 contains 12 residues. Trimming shortened V by 5 bases and J by 0 bases, and 7 bases separated the two germline ends. The CDR3 reads CSVRGSNYGYTF. In DNA, the CDR3 is TGCAGCGTTCGGGGCTCTAACTATGGCTACACCTTC.

This clonotype was counted between two and nine times. V usage is TRBV3-1 and J usage is TRBJ1-3; D gene ambiguous. The CDR3 length is 12 residues. Germline-derived CDR1 and CDR2 are LGHDT and YNNKEL (reference sequence). V shed 7 bases and J shed 4 bases, with 8 bases lying between them. The CDR3 region is CASNNVGNTIYF. The DNA for the CDR3 is TGTGCCAGCAATAATGTCGGAAACACCATATATTTT. The full variable domain, in which reference TRBV3-1 and TRBJ1-3 provide the parts outside the CDR3, is DTAVSQTPKYLVTQMGNDKSIKCEQNLGHDTMYWYKQDSKKFLKIMFSYNNKELIINETVPNRFSPKSPDKAHLNLHINSLELGDSAVYFCASNNVGNTIYFGEGSWLTVV.

This clonotype was counted many times. The chain couples TRBV29-1 to TRBJ1-1; 9 bases align to TRBD1. With V trimmed by 7 bases and J by 3 bases, 3 bases remained unmatched. Germline assignment: CDR1 SQVTM and CDR2 ANQGSEA. This CDR3 is built from 12 residues. The CDR3 is CSARTGDTEAFF. The CDR3 DNA is TGCAGCGCCCGGACAGGGGACACTGAAGCTTTCTTT.

This clonotype showed up many times. This chain uses TRBV7-6 with TRBJ2-2; D gene ambiguous. Germline assignment: CDR1 SGHVS and CDR2 FNYEAQ. The CDR3 sequence is 15 residues long. V was clipped by 1 base and J by 0 bases, with 6 bases between them. The CDR3 is CASSLVVTNTGELFF. In DNA, the CDR3 is TGTGCCAGCAGCTTAGTAGTCACGAACACCGGGGAGCTGTTTTTT.

The V gene is TRBV7-3, the J gene TRBJ2-5; D is perhaps TRBD2 (5 bases). This CDR3 comprises 14 residues. The germline V gene has CDR1 SGHTA and CDR2 FQGTGA. The germline V and J ends were trimmed by 6 bases and 4 bases, with 15 bases remaining between them. The CDR3 DNA reads as TGTGCCAGCAGTCCCGGACTTCGACGAGAGACCCAGTACTTC. Amino acids: CASSPGLRRETQYF.

This chain links TRBV7-2 with TRBJ2-1; 8 bases are a match to TRBD2. Losses at the gene ends were 5 bases for V and 6 bases for J; bases not matched to a gene: 6. The CDR3 totals 14 residues. CDR1 and CDR2 from the germline V gene are SGHTA and FQGNSA. The CDR3 nucleotides are TGTGCCAGCAGCACCGGGACTAGGGGCAATGAGCAGTTCTTC. As protein: CASSTGTRGNEQFF.

The chain carries TRBV18 and TRBJ2-7, with a weak D call TRBD1 (7 bases). Looked up from germline, CDR1 is KGHSH and CDR2 is LQKENI. Between the trimmed V and J ends, which lost 3 bases and 0 bases, there was a span of 18 bases. The CDR3 runs 17 residues. In DNA form, the CDR3 reads TGTGCCAGCTCACCTAAGGCCGCGGGACAGCGCTCCTACGAGCAGTACTTC. Amino acids: CASSPKAAGQRSYEQYF.

V gene TRBV25-1 combines with J gene TRBJ1-3, with D unclear. The CDR3 is 14 amino acids. CDR1 MGHDK and CDR2 SYGVNS come from the germline V gene. V was cut by 7 bases and J by 0 bases, with 10 bases left in between. DNA of the CDR3: TGTGCCAGCACAGTCTCGAGCTCTGGAAACACCATATATTTT. It yields the protein CASTVSSSGNTIYF.

The sample holds a few counts of this clonotype. The chain employs TRBV11-1 and TRBJ2-7; D unresolved. CDR1 and CDR2 (germline): SGHAT, FQDESV (reference sequence). The CDR3 is 13 amino acids. V lost 2 bases and J 7 bases, leaving 12 bases between the germline ends. CDR3 residues: CASSLLVGREQYF. The CDR3 DNA is TGTGCCAGCAGCTTATTAGTTGGCCGGGAGCAGTACTTC.

CDR3 DNA: TGTGCCAGCAGTGGTACGGCAGGCTGGCGTCGGGAGGAGCCCCAGCATTTT. It translates to CASSGTAGWRREEPQHF. The J gene is TRBJ1-5, the V gene TRBV2; D gene unclear. This CDR3 comprises 17 residues. Trimming took 4 bases from V and 8 from J, leaving 24 bases between them. Per germline, CDR1 SNHLY and CDR2 FYNNEI.

This clonotype has only a few counts. J is TRBJ2-1 and V is TRBV21-1; TRBD1 is taken as the D call from the table, unchecked against the DNA. TRBV21-1 is annotated as a pseudogene. The CDR3 sequence is 18 residues long. CDR3 amino acids: CASSNVDGTGPPYNEQFF. The CDR3 DNA sequence: TGTGCCAGCAGCAACGTCGATGGGACAGGGCCGCCCTACAATGAGCAGTTCTTC.

This clonotype came up a few times. The chain employs TRBV20-1 and TRBJ2-3, with a weak D call TRBD2 (6 bases). Germline CDR1 DFQATT, CDR2 SNEGSKA (reference sequence). The CDR3 consists of 14 residues. V lost 0 bases, J lost 1 base, and 8 bases lay in between. CDR3 sequence (DNA): TGCAGTGCTAGAGATCCGGGGGGCACAGATACGCAGTATTTT. Its protein product is CSARDPGGTDTQYF.

The CDR3 DNA is TGTGCCAGCAGCGGGGGACAGGGCTACGAGCAGTACTTC. Translated: CASSGGQGYEQYF. This chain uses TRBV9 with TRBJ2-7; 9 nucleotides line up with TRBD1. With V trimmed by 3 bases and J by 3 bases, 1 base remained unmatched. The CDR3 loop spans 13 amino acids. Germline V CDR1 and CDR2: SGDLS, YYNGEE.

As DNA, the CDR3 is TGTGCCAGCAGCTTGGGTCCCTTCTATGGCTACACCTTC. As protein: CASSLGPFYGYTF. V gene TRBV7-2 combines with J gene TRBJ1-2; D not certain. Germline assignment: CDR1 SGHTA and CDR2 FQGNSA. V was shortened by 3 bases and J by 4 bases, with 9 bases between the two germline ends. The CDR3 consists of 13 residues.

Ten or more counts support this clonotype. The V call is TRBV12-3 or TRBV12-4, the J call TRBJ1-4, with no clear D. CDR3 size: 11 residues. V was shortened by 3 bases and J by 7 bases, with 3 bases between the two germline ends. The chain's CDR3 is CASSFSEKLFF. CDR3 bases: TGTGCCAGCAGTTTTAGTGAAAAACTGTTTTTT.

The chain links TRBV2 to TRBJ2-1; D gene uncertain. The germline V and J ends were trimmed by 4 bases and 8 bases, with 18 bases remaining between them. The CDR3 is made up of 15 amino acids. Germline CDR1 reads SNHLY; CDR2 reads FYNNEI. The CDR3: CASSGSGSPMDEQFF. The DNA of the CDR3 is TGTGCCAGCAGTGGCTCGGGTTCACCGATGGATGAGCAGTTCTTC.

This clonotype was seen repeatedly, ten times or more. V usage is TRBV7-2 and J usage is TRBJ2-1; D remains unclear. CDR3 length equals 14 residues. Trimming took off 5 bases at V and 7 bases at J, with 15 bases between the two ends. The germline V gene has CDR1 SGHTA and CDR2 FQGNSA. CDR3 sequence (DNA): TGTGCCAGCAGCCCAAACATGGTGGGGAATGAGCAGTTCTTC. Amino acid sequence: CASSPNMVGNEQFF.

This chain uses TRBV11-3 with TRBJ2-5, with a tentative D call TRBD2 (6 bases). The CDR3 contains 13 residues. In germline, CDR1 is SGHNT, CDR2 YENEEA. Trimming took 1 base from V and 3 from J, leaving 6 bases between them. CDR3 region: CASSLASEETQYF. The CDR3 DNA sequence: TGTGCCAGCAGCTTAGCTAGCGAAGAGACCCAGTACTTC.

This chain uses TRBV4-2 with TRBJ2-3; D perhaps matches TRBD2 (5 bases). In germline, CDR1 is LGHNA, CDR2 YNFKEQ. V was cut by 1 base and J by 4 bases, with 12 bases left in between. The CDR3 loop spans 15 amino acids. CDR3 DNA: TGTGCCAGCAGCCAAGGGGAGCTTCTGGCAGATACGCAGTATTTT. It codes for CASSQGELLADTQYF.

CDR3 in DNA: TGTGCCAGCAGTGAAGGGTTTTGGAGCTATGGCTACACCTTC. Amino acids: CASSEGFWSYGYTF. The gene calls are TRBV6-1 and TRBJ1-2; no firm D call. The CDR3 loop spans 14 amino acids. CDR1 MNHNS and CDR2 SASEGT come from the germline V gene. With 1 base removed from V and 4 bases from J, the gap between germline ends came to 10 bases.